Reported below is one TCR beta chain. CDR3 length: 15 amino acids. Germline loops: CDR1 LNHDA, CDR2 SQIVND (reference sequence). V shed 6 bases and J 5 bases; nucleotides not matched to a gene: 8. This entry is derived from a study of T cell changes during pregnancy in multiple sclerosis. TCRdb's table, derived via immunoSEQ multiplex PCR, lists solely in-frame clones and lacks some. The sample shows tens of thousands of clones, roughly 92% of them seen only once. The chain recombines TRBV19 with TRBJ2-1; TRBD2 agrees at 9 bases. The sample was peripheral blood, taken in the second trimester of pregnancy. The TCR was taken from a female donor with multiple sclerosis, enrolled in a pregnancy study. The DNA of the CDR3 is TGTGCCAGTAGCCCGGGGGGGACTAGCAACAATGAGCAGTTCTTC. Its protein is CASSPGGTSNNEQFF.